The next 3 T cell receptor beta chains were all read from a single sample in a study of response to subunit inactivated influenza vaccine. TCRdb used MiXCR to reprocess the RT-PCR reads, holding one entry per CDR3 protein. The sample has roughly 630,000 distinct CDR3 sequences; 12% to 15% are singletons. Here the sequenced sample was PBMCs from blood, taken less than 15 days before vaccination. Receptors were obtained from a man aged 50-59 years who received an inactivated influenza vaccine.

This clonotype came up a few times. The genes are TRBV9 and TRBJ1-1; D is ambiguous. This CDR3 is 14 amino acids long. V was cut by 0 bases and J by 0 bases, with 6 bases left in between. In germline, CDR1 is SGDLS, CDR2 YYNGEE. The CDR3 sequence is CASSVAYLNTEAFF. Here the CDR3 DNA reads TGTGCCAGCAGCGTAGCTTACCTGAACACTGAAGCTTTCTTT.

This clonotype was seen a few times. The chain uses TRBV19 and TRBJ2-2, with TRBD1 identical over 8 bases. Germline V gene sequence: CDR1 LNHDA, CDR2 SQIVND (reference sequence). This CDR3 contains 14 residues. V was clipped by 8 bases and J by 3 bases; unmatched bases: 5. The CDR3 reads CASRGQADTGELFF. The CDR3 DNA reads TGTGCCAGTCGGGGACAGGCGGACACCGGGGAGCTGTTTTTT. Full variable domain (missing parts from reference TRBV19 and TRBJ2-2): DGGITQSPKYLFRKEGQNVTLSCEQNLNHDAMYWYRQDPGQGLRLIYYSQIVNDFQKGDIAEGYSVSREKKESFPLTVTSAQKNPTAFYLCASRGQADTGELFFGEGSRLTVL.

The CDR3 coding sequence is TGTGCCAGCAGCCAACTAGCGGGGGACACCGGGGAGCTGTTTTTT. Translating gives CASSQLAGDTGELFF. The chain joins TRBV3-1 to TRBJ2-2; 10 positions agree with TRBD2. CDR1 is LGHDT, CDR2 YNNKEL, per germline (reference sequence). The length of the CDR3 is 15 residues. V lost 2 bases and J lost 3; bases outside the gene matches: 0.